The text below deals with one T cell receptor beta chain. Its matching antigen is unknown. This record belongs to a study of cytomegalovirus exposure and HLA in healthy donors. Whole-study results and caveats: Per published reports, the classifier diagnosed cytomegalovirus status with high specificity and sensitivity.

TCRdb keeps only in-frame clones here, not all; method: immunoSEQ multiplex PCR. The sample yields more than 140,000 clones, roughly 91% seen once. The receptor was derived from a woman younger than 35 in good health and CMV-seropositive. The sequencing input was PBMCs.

CDR3 protein: CASSARGPGDSPSYGYTF. The CDR3 DNA is TGTGCCAGCAGCGCCCGGGGCCCGGGGGACAGTCCCTCCTATGGCTACACCTTC. V and J are TRBV7-2 and TRBJ1-2, with 7 positions matching TRBD1. Trimming at V came to 5 bases and at J to 4 bases, leaving 19 bases not matched to a gene. Germline CDR1 and CDR2: SGHTA and FQGNSA. This CDR3 spans 18 amino acids.